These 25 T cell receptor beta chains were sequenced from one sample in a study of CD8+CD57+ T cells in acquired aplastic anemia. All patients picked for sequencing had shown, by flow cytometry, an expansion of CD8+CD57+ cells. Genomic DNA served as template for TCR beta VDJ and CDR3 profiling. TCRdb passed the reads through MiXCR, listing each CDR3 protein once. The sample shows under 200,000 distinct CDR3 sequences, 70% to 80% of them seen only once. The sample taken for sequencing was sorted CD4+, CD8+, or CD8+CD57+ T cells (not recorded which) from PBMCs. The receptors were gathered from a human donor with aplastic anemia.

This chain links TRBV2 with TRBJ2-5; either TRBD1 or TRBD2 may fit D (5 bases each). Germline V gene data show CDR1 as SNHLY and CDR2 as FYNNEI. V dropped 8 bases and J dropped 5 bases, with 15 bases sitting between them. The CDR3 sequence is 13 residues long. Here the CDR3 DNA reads TGTGCCAGCGGGCGTGAGGGGATGGAGACCCAGTACTTC. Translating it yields CASGREGMETQYF. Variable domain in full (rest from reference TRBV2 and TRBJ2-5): EPEVTQTPSHQVTQMGQEVILRCVPISNHLYFYWYRQILGQKVEFLVSFYNNEISEKSEIFDDQFSVERPDGSNFTLKIRSTKLEDSAMYFCASGREGMETQYFGPGTRLLVL.

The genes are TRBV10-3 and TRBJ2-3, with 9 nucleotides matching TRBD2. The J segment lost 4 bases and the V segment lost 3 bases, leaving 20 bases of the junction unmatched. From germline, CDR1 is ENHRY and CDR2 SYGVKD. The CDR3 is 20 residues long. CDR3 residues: CAISEVSRGSGGHRADTQYF. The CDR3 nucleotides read TGTGCCATCAGTGAAGTCTCAAGGGGCAGCGGGGGGCACCGGGCAGATACGCAGTATTTT.

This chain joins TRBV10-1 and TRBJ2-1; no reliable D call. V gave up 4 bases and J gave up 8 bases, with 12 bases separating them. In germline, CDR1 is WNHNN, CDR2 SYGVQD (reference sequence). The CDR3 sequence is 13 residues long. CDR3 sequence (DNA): TGCGCCAGCAGTGTTGACGCGGTGGATGAGCAGTTCTTC. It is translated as CASSVDAVDEQFF.

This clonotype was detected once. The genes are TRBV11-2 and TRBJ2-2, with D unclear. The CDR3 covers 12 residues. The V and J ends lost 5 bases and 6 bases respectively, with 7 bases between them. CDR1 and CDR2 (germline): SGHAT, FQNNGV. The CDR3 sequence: CASSPRPGELFF. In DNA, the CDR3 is TGTGCCAGCAGCCCCCGCCCCGGGGAGCTGTTTTTT.

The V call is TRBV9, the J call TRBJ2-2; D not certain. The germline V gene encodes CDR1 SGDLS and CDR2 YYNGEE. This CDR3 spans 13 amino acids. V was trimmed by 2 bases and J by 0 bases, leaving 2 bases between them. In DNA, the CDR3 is TGTGCCAGCAGCGTCCCGAACACCGGGGAGCTGTTTTTT. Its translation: CASSVPNTGELFF.

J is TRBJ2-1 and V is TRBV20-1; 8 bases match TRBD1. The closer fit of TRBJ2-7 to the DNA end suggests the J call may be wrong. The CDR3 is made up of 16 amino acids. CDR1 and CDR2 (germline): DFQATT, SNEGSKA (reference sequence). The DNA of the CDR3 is TGCAGTGCTGTAGGCAGGGGGCCCTCCGACTCCTACGAGCAGTACTTC. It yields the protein CSAVGRGPSDSYEQYF.

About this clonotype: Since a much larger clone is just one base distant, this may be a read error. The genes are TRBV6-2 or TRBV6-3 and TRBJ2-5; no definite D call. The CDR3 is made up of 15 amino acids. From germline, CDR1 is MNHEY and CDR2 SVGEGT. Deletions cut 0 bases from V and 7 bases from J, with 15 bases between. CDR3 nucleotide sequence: TGTGCCAGCAGTTACTCGAAGCGTAGCCTCCTGACCCAGTACTTC. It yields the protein CASSYSKRSLLTQYF.

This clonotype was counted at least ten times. The CDR3 bases are TGTGCCAGTAGTAACCCGGGCCAAGAGACCCAGTACTTC. This sequence encodes CASSNPGQETQYF. The rearrangement uses TRBV19 and TRBJ2-5; D remains ambiguous. This CDR3 comprises 13 residues. Germline values: CDR1 LNHDA, CDR2 SQIVND (reference sequence). The V gene lost 4 bases and the J gene lost 1 base, with 7 bases spanning the gap.

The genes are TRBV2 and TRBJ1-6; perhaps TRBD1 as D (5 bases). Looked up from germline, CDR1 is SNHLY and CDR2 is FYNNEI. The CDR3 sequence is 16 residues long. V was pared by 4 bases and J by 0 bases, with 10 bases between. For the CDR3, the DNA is TGTGCCAGCAGTGTATCAGGGAGCTCCTATAATTCACCCCTCCACTTT. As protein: CASSVSGSSYNSPLHF.

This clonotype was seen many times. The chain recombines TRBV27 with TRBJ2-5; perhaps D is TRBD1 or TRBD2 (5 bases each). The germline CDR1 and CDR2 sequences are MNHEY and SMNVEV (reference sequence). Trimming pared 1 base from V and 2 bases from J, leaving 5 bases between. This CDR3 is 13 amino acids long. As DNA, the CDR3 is TGTGCCAGCAGTTTATGGGGGCAAGAGACCCAGTACTTC. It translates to CASSLWGQETQYF.

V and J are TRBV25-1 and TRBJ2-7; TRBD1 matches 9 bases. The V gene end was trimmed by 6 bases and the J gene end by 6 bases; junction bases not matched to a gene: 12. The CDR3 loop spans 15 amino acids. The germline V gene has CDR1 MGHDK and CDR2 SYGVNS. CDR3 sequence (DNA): TGTGCCAGCAGCTTACCGGGACAGGGCCTCCTCGAGCAGTACTTC. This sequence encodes CASSLPGQGLLEQYF.

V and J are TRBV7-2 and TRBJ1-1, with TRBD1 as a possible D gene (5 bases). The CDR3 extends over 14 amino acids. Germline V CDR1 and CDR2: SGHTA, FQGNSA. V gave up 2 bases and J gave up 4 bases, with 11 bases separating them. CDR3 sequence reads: CASSLLGGGTEAFF. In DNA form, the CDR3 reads TGTGCCAGCAGCTTACTGGGTGGGGGCACTGAAGCTTTCTTT.

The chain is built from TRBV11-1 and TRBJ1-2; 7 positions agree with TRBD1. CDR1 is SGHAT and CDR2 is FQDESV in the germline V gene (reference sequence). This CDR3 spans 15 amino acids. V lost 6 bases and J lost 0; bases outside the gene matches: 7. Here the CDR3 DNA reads TGTGCCAGCAGGAAGACAGGGTACACTAACTATGGCTACACCTTC. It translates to CASRKTGYTNYGYTF.

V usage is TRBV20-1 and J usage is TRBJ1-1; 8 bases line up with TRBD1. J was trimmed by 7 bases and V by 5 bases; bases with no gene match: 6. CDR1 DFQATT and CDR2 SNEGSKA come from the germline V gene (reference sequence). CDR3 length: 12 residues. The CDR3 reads CSAQQGVGEAFF. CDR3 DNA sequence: TGCAGTGCTCAACAGGGGGTCGGTGAAGCTTTCTTT.

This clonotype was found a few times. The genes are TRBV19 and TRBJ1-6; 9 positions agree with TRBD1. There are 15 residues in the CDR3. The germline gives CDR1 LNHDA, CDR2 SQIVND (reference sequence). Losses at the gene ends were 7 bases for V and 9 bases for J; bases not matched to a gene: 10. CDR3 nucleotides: TGTGCCAGTACCCAACAGGGGGCAAAATCTTCACCCCTCCACTTT. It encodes CASTQQGAKSSPLHF.

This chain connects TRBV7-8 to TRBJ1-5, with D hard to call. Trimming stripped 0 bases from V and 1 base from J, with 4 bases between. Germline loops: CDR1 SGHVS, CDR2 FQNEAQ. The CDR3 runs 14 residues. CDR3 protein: CASSLAGSNQPQHF. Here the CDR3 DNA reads TGTGCCAGCAGCTTAGCGGGGAGCAATCAGCCCCAGCATTTT.

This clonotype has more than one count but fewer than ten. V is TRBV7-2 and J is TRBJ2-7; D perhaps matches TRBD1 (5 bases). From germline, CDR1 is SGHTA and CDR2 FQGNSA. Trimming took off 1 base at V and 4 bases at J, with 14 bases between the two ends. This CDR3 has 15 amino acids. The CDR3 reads CASSLGSRVAYEQYF. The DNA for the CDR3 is TGTGCCAGCAGCTTAGGCAGCAGGGTGGCTTACGAGCAGTACTTC.

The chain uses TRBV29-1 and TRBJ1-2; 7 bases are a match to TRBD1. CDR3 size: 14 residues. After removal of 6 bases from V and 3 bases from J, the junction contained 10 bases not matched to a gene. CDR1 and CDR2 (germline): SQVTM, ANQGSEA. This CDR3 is CSVAPGTDYYGYTF. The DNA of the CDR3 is TGCAGCGTGGCGCCCGGGACAGACTACTATGGCTACACCTTC.

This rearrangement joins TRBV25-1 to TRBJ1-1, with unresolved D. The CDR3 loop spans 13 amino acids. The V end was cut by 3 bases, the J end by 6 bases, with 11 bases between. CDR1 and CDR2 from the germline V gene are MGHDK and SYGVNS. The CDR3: CASSDPRSAEAFF. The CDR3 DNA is TGTGCCAGCAGTGATCCCCGTAGCGCTGAAGCTTTCTTT.

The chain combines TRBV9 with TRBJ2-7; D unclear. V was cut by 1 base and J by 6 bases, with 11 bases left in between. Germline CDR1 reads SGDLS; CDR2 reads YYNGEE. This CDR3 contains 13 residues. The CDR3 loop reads CASSVSVMGEQYF. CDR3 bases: TGTGCCAGCAGCGTATCAGTGATGGGCGAGCAGTACTTC.

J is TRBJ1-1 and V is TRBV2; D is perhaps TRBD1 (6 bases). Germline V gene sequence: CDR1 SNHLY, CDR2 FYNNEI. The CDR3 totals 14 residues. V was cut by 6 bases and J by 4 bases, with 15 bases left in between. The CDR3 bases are TGTGCCAGCAGCGTGGGGGAGGGGGGCACTGAAGCTTTCTTT. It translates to CASSVGEGGTEAFF.

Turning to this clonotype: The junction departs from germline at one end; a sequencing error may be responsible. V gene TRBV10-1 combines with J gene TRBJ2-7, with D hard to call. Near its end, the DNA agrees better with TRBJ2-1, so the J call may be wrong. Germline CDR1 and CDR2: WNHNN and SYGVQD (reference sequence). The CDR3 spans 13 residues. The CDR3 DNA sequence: TGTGCCAGCTCACCACCTAACAACAATGAGCAGTTCTTC. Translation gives CASSPPNNNEQFF.

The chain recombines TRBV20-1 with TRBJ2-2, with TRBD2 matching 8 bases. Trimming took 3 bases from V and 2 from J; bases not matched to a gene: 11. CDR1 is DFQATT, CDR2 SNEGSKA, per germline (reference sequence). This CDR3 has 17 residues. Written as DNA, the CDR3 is TGCAGTGCTAGGAGTACTACTAGCGGCCTTAACACCGGGGAGCTGTTTTTT. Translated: CSARSTTSGLNTGELFF.

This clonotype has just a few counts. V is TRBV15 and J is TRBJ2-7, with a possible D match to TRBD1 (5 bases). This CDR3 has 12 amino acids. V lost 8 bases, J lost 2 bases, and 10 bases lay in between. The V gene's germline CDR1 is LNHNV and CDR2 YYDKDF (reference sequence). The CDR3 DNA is TGTGCCACCGCTTCCAGGGCCTACGAGCAGTACTTC. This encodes CATASRAYEQYF. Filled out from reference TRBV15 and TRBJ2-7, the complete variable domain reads DAMVIQNPRYQVTQFGKPVTLSCSQTLNHNVMYWYQQKSSQAPKLLFHYYDKDFNNEADTPDNFQSRRPNTSFCFLDIRSPGLGDTAMYLCATASRAYEQYFGPGTRLTVT.

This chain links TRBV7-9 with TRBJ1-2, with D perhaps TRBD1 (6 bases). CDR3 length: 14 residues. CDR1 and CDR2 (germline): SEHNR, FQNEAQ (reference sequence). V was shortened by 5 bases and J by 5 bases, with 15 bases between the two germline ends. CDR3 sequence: CASSKRRGLYGYTF. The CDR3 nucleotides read TGTGCCAGCAGCAAACGCAGGGGCCTATATGGCTACACCTTC.